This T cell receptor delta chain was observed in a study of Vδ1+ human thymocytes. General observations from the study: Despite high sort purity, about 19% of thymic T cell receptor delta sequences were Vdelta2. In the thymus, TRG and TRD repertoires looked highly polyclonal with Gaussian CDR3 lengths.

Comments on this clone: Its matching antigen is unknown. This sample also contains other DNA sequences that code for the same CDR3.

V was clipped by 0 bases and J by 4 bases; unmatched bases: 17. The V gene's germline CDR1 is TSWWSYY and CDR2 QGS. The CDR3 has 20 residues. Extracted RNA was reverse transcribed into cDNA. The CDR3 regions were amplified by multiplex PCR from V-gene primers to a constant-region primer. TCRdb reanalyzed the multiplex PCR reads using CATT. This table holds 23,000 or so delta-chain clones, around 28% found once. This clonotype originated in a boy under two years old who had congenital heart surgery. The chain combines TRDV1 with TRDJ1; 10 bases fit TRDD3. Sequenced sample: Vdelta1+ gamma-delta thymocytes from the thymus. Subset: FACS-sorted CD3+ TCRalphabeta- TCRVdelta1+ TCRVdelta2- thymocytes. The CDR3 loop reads CALGELIGLPRGIRGDKLIF. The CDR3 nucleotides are TGTGCTCTTGGGGAACTAATCGGCCTTCCGAGGGGGATACGCGGCGATAAACTCATCTTT.